This T cell receptor (beta chain) derives from a study of lymphopenia after photon versus proton radiotherapy. Regarding the study as a whole: Photon-treated patients lost naive T cells and TCR diversity; proton-treated stayed stable.

This CDR3 region has 14 residues. Germline V lookup: CDR1 LNHDA, CDR2 SQIVND (reference sequence). The germline V and J ends were trimmed by 3 bases and 6 bases, with 12 bases remaining between them. A remark on this clone: The antigen remains unidentified.

Clones were sequenced by immunoSEQ multiplex PCR, and TCRdb holds only the in-frame ones, with some missing. The repertoire holds thousands of clones, with 81% as singletons. The sample in question was peripheral blood, obtained from a patient treated with photon-based radiotherapy. This clonotype originated in a man aged 25 to 40 with gastric cancer. The chain couples TRBV19 to TRBJ1-5, with D unclear. CDR3 DNA sequence: TGTGCCAGTAGTATCGGGTATAATGGTCAGCCCCAGCATTTT. It codes for CASSIGYNGQPQHF.